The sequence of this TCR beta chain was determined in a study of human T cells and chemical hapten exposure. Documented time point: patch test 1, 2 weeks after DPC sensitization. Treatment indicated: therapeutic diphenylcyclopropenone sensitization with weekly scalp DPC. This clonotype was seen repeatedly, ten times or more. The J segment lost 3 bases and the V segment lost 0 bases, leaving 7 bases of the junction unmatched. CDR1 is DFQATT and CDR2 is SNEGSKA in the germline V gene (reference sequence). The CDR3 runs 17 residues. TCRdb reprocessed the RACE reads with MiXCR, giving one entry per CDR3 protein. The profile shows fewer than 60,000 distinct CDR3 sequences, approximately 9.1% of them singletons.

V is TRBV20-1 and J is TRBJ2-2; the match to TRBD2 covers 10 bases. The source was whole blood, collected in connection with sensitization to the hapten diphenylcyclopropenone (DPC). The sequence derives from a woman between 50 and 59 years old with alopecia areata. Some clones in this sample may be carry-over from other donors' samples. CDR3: CSARDITSGTDTGELFF. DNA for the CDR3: TGCAGTGCTAGAGATATAACTAGCGGGACCGACACCGGGGAGCTGTTTTTT.